The 22 T cell receptor beta chains in this list originate from one sample, sequenced in a study of T cell clonality in common variable immunodeficiency. Sequencing used immunoSEQ multiplex PCR; TCRdb keeps in-frame clones, though not all of them. The sample shows about 20,000 clones, none of them appearing just once. What these receptors recognize is not known. Study-wide points: Reportedly, TCR beta sequences from common variable immunodeficiency showed fewer deletions and N-nucleotide insertions.

The sequenced sample was peripheral blood mononuclear cells. The receptors originated from a human donor with common variable immunodeficiency.

This clone was detected ten times or more. This CDR3 reads CASSLLTNEQFF. Partial CDR3 DNA: TGTGCCAGCAGCCTATTGACTAATGAG. The chain employs TRBV6-2 or TRBV6-3 and TRBJ2-1, with no clear D. With the read ending 3 residues before the CDR3 end, the germline J gene is used to fill in that end. The ends were cut back, 6 bases at V and 7 bases at J, with 10 bases in the middle. This CDR3 spans 12 amino acids. Germline loops: CDR1 MNHEY, CDR2 SVGEGT.

This clone was found many times. The covered CDR3 bases are TGCGCCAGCAGCTTAAGTCAGGGGGCGTGGGCCGGGGAG. This sequence encodes CASSLSQGAWAGE. The whole CDR3 protein is CASSLSQGAWAGELFF. The chain recombines TRBV5-1 with TRBJ2-2; TRBD1 aligns across 8 bases. The CDR3 end lies 3 residues beyond the end of the read and is filled in from the germline J gene. Per the germline V gene, CDR1 is SGHRS and CDR2 is YFSETQ. The CDR3 contains 16 residues. The trim removed 2 bases at V and 6 bases at J, leaving 9 bases unmatched.

This clone was counted ten times or more. The read halts 3 residues ahead of the CDR3 end, with the missing end drawn from the germline J gene. The V and J genes are TRBV11-2 and TRBJ2-3; D might be TRBD1 (6 bases). The CDR3 has 15 residues. The V gene lost 5 bases and the J gene lost 0 bases, with 12 bases spanning the gap. Germline V gene data show CDR1 as SGHAT and CDR2 as FQNNGV. CDR3 sequence reads: CASSVGQISTDTQYF. Incomplete CDR3 DNA: TGTGCCAGCAGCGTAGGACAGATAAGCACAGATACG. The full variable domain, in which reference TRBV11-2 and TRBJ2-3 provide the parts outside the CDR3, is EAGVAQSPRYKIIEKRQSVAFWCNPISGHATLYWYQQILGQGPKLLIQFQNNGVVDDSQLPKDRFSAERLKGVDSTLKIQPAKLEDSAVYLCASSVGQISTDTQYFGPGTRLTVL.

This clone was seen a handful of times. The read comes to an end 3 residues before the CDR3 does, leaving the germline J gene to fill in the end. This sequence joins TRBV2 and TRBJ2-6; D not resolved. The CDR3 is made up of 15 amino acids. Germline V CDR1 and CDR2: SNHLY, FYNNEI. Trimming took 6 bases from V and 3 from J, leaving 12 bases between them. The CDR3 DNA, read in part, is TGTGCCAGCAGCTCCCACTTGAGTGGGGCCAACGTC. This encodes CASSSHLSGANV. The whole CDR3 sequence is CASSSHLSGANVLTF.

This clone was picked up a small number of times. Coverage ceases 3 residues before the CDR3 finishes, and the germline J gene fills in the end. The chain couples TRBV5-5 to TRBJ2-7; D is undetermined. V lost 2 bases and J 2 bases, leaving 11 bases between the germline ends. Germline V gene data show CDR1 as SGHKS and CDR2 as YYEKEE (reference sequence). The length of the CDR3 is 14 residues. Incomplete CDR3 DNA: TGTGCCAGCAGCTTCCCCCGTGCGACCTACGAG. Protein: CASSFPRATYE. The full CDR3 sequence reads CASSFPRATYEQYF.

With respect to this clone: The sequence runs out 3 residues before the end of the CDR3; the remainder is reconstructed from the germline J gene. This sequence joins TRBV19 and TRBJ1-2; a possible D gene is TRBD1 (6 bases). This CDR3 spans 14 amino acids. CDR1 and CDR2 (germline): LNHDA, SQIVND (reference sequence). Incomplete CDR3 DNA: TGTGCCAGTAGCATACAGGGCGGTCGGGAGGGC. Its protein is CASSIQGGREG. The entire CDR3 reads CASSIQGGREGYTF.

This clone was detected many times. The CDR3 here is CASSLVAGGHYGYTF. CDR3 DNA, as far as it was read: TGCGCCAGCAGCTTGGTAGCGGGTGGCCACTATGGC. This chain uses TRBV5-1 with TRBJ1-2; D not resolved. The read comes to an end 3 residues before the CDR3 does, leaving the germline J gene to fill in the end. The CDR3 runs 15 residues. Per the germline V gene, CDR1 is SGHRS and CDR2 is YFSETQ. The germline V and J ends were trimmed by 0 bases and 3 bases, with 12 bases remaining between them.

With respect to this clone: The sequenced fragment ends 3 residues before the CDR3 boundary, so the rest is inferred from the germline J gene. The genes are TRBV6-2 or TRBV6-3 and TRBJ1-2; tentatively, D is TRBD1 (5 bases). The CDR3 has 13 residues. Germline-derived CDR1 and CDR2 are MNHEY and SVGEGT. V was pared by 5 bases and J by 4 bases, with 11 bases between. The CDR3 loop reads CASSLDRFYGYTF. CDR3 DNA, as far as it was read: TGTGCCAGCAGTCTCGACAGATTCTATGGC.

This clone was recorded a few times. The read terminates 3 residues before the CDR3 end, so the remaining end is supplied by the germline J gene. The rearrangement joins TRBV7-8 to TRBJ2-7; a weak D match, TRBD1 (6 bases). V dropped 1 base and J dropped 6 bases, with 13 bases sitting between them. This CDR3 region has 14 residues. Germline CDR1 reads SGHVS; CDR2 reads FQNEAQ. The DNA read from the CDR3 is TGTGCCAGCAGCTTAGGGGGGCAGGGCGCCGAG. This codes for CASSLGGQGAE. The whole CDR3 reads CASSLGGQGAEQYF.

CDR3 amino acids: CATTDRTGQETQYF. Partial CDR3 DNA: TGTGCCACCACAGACAGGACGGGGCAAGAGACC. The rearrangement joins TRBV7-9 to TRBJ2-5; possible D gene TRBD1, 6 bases. The read terminates 3 residues ahead of where the CDR3 ends, so the germline J gene completes it. CDR3 length: 14 residues. Germline assignment: CDR1 SEHNR and CDR2 FQNEAQ (reference sequence). The germline V and J ends were trimmed by 10 bases and 2 bases, with 17 bases remaining between them.

This clone was picked up a small number of times. From the germline J gene comes the end of the CDR3, since the read stops 3 residues before it. The rearrangement links TRBV6-2 or TRBV6-3 to TRBJ2-1, with 11 bases aligning to TRBD2. Germline trimming cut 5 bases from V and 8 bases from J; bases unmatched to any gene: 8. CDR1 and CDR2 from the germline V gene are MNHEY and SVGEGT. The CDR3 runs 15 residues. The CDR3 reads CASSPKGLAVDEQFF. Incomplete CDR3 DNA: TGTGCCAGCAGTCCAAAGGGACTAGCGGTCGATGAG.

With respect to this clone: With the read ending 3 residues before the CDR3 end, the germline J gene is used to fill in that end. The chain recombines TRBV2 with TRBJ2-7, with D tentatively TRBD1 (6 bases). Germline loops: CDR1 SNHLY, CDR2 FYNNEI. The length of the CDR3 is 13 residues. Trimming cost V 8 bases and J 1 base, with 12 bases left between them. This CDR3 reads CASLDRSSYEQYF. The CDR3 bases that were read are TGTGCCAGCTTAGACAGGTCTTCCTACGAG.

Regarding this clone: From the germline J gene comes the end of the CDR3, since the read stops 3 residues before it. This chain joins TRBV7-6 and TRBJ2-6; no definite D call. Per germline, CDR1 SGHVS and CDR2 FNYEAQ. There are 15 residues in the CDR3. The ends were cut back, 3 bases at V and 4 bases at J, with 10 bases in the middle. The CDR3 sequence is CASSFKGRGANVLTF. The CDR3 bases that were read are TGTGCCAGCAGCTTTAAGGGTAGAGGGGCCAACGTC.

This clone has just a few counts. Sequencing ends 3 residues short of the CDR3 end; the germline J gene provides the rest. The chain has TRBV7-9 and TRBJ1-1; possibly TRBD1 for D (6 bases). Germline V gene lookup returns CDR1 SEHNR and CDR2 FQNEAQ (reference sequence). This CDR3 has 12 residues. V lost 5 bases and J 4 bases, leaving 8 bases between the germline ends. The CDR3 here is CASSPRGTEAFF. Partial CDR3 DNA: TGTGCCAGCAGCCCCAGGGGCACTGAA.

This clone was picked up a small number of times. CDR3 region: CASSPLAGEQETQYF. The sequenced CDR3 bases are TGTGCCAGCTCACCCCTAGCGGGGGAGCAAGAGACC. This rearrangement joins TRBV18 to TRBJ2-5; 10 bases agree with TRBD2. The observed sequence ends 3 residues before the CDR3 terminus, with the missing tail filled in from the germline J gene. The CDR3 sequence is 15 residues long. Germline V gene sequence: CDR1 KGHSH, CDR2 LQKENI. The trim removed 3 bases at V and 2 bases at J, leaving 3 bases unmatched.

This clone appeared many times. The read finishes 3 residues shy of the CDR3 end, and the germline J gene is used to complete it. The genes are TRBV4-2 and TRBJ1-1, with 8 bases lining up with TRBD1. There are 18 residues in the CDR3. Per germline, CDR1 LGHNA and CDR2 YNFKEQ. The junction had 15 bases not matched to a gene; V was cut back by 1 base and J by 5 bases. Incomplete CDR3 DNA: TGTGCCAGCAGCCAAGTTGGTAGTGGTGCGACAGGGGAAACTGAA. This sequence encodes CASSQVGSGATGETE. In full, the CDR3 is CASSQVGSGATGETEAFF.

As concerns this clone: The read ends 3 residues shy of where the CDR3 ends; the end is completed using the germline J gene. This chain links TRBV5-1 with TRBJ1-2; D possibly corresponds to TRBD1 (6 bases). The ends were cut back, 4 bases at V and 5 bases at J, with 9 bases in the middle. The CDR3 has 12 residues. Per the germline V gene, CDR1 is SGHRS and CDR2 is YFSETQ. The CDR3 is CASSMDSYGYTF. Incomplete CDR3 DNA: TGCGCCAGCAGCATGGACAGTTATGGC.

This clone has a handful of counts. The CDR3 is cut off 3 residues early in the read; its end comes from the germline J gene. This chain joins TRBV5-1 and TRBJ2-7; the match to TRBD1 covers 8 bases. The junction had 11 bases not matched to a gene; V was cut back by 0 bases and J by 3 bases. The CDR3 length is 17 residues. Germline V gene lookup returns CDR1 SGHRS and CDR2 YFSETQ. Partial CDR3 DNA: TGCGCCAGCAGCTTGGGCTCAGGGGGCCGATTATACTACGAG. Translated, it gives CASSLGSGGRLYYE. The complete CDR3 sequence is CASSLGSGGRLYYEQYF.

Turning to this clone: The CDR3 is cut off 3 residues early in the read; its end comes from the germline J gene. The rearrangement joins TRBV29-1 to TRBJ1-2; TRBD1 aligns across 8 bases. The junction had 14 bases not matched to a gene; V was cut back by 7 bases and J by 7 bases. The CDR3 is 14 amino acids. Germline assignment: CDR1 SQVTM and CDR2 ANQGSEA. Incomplete CDR3 DNA: TGCAGCGGATTCGGCGGACAGGGATCAGTTGGC. Translated: CSGFGGQGSVG. The complete CDR3 sequence is CSGFGGQGSVGYTF. Full variable domain (missing parts from reference TRBV29-1 and TRBJ1-2): SAVISQKPSRDICQRGTSLTIQCQVDSQVTMMFWYRQQPGQSLTLIATANQGSEATYESGFVIDKFPISRPNLTFSTLTVSNMSPEDSSIYLCSGFGGQGSVGYTFGSGTRLTVV.

On this clone: The read ends 3 residues shy of where the CDR3 ends; the end is completed using the germline J gene. This chain links TRBV7-9 with TRBJ1-2; 8 bases map to TRBD1. Germline CDR1 is SEHNR and CDR2 is FQNEAQ (reference sequence). V was pared by 5 bases and J by 0 bases, with 5 bases of the junction left unmatched. The CDR3 sequence is 15 residues long. The part of the CDR3 DNA that was read is TGTGCCAGCAGCCCAGACAGGGGTGCTAACTATGGC. The encoded protein is CASSPDRGANYG. The whole CDR3 sequence is CASSPDRGANYGYTF.

On this clone itself: The read is 3 residues too short to cover the CDR3 end, so that end is filled in from the germline J gene. The chain carries TRBV18 and TRBJ1-3; no firm D call. V lost 2 bases and J lost 4, with 12 bases in between. The CDR3 sequence is 15 residues long. Germline lookup yields CDR1 KGHSH and CDR2 LQKENI. The CDR3 is CASSPTRGYGNTIYF. The sequenced CDR3 bases are TGTGCCAGCTCACCAACCCGGGGATACGGAAACACC.

In this sample, this clone turned up a few times. The CDR3 extends 3 residues past the end of the read, so its final part is completed from the germline J gene. The chain combines TRBV7-3 with TRBJ2-2; 9 nucleotides line up with TRBD1. CDR3 length: 16 residues. Trimming cost V 5 bases and J 0 bases; bases outside gene matches: 4. The germline CDR1 and CDR2 sequences are SGHTA and FQGTGA. CDR3: CASSPRQGANTGELFF. The part of the CDR3 DNA that was read is TGTGCCAGCAGCCCTCGACAGGGGGCGAACACCGGGGAG.